Reported below is one T cell receptor beta chain. These data belong to a study of PD-L1 blockade in urothelial cancer. The assay was immunoSEQ multiplex PCR, and TCRdb's table has in-frame clones only and misses some. The table records around 62,000 clones, about 90% of them present only once. Time point reported: peripheral blood 6 weeks after treatment start. Between 1 and 8 samples per patient were obtained, pretreatment and on-treatment. The specimen comprised PBMCs, sampled around atezolizumab (anti-PD-L1) treatment. This receptor was obtained from a man aged 55 to 69 with urothelial cancer.

The CDR3 is CASSREREVVYEQYF. CDR3 bases: TGTGCCAGCAGCCGGGAGCGGGAGGTTGTCTACGAGCAGTACTTC. The rearrangement uses TRBV7-2 and TRBJ2-7; 9 bases are shared with TRBD2. Trimming at V came to 5 bases and at J to 3 bases, leaving 8 bases not matched to a gene. Per the germline V gene, CDR1 is SGHTA and CDR2 is FQGNSA. The CDR3 is made up of 15 amino acids.